A selection of T cell receptor beta chains follows, all from one sample in a study of cytomegalovirus exposure and HLA in healthy donors. Data came from immunoSEQ multiplex PCR; TCRdb stores just in-frame clones and leaves some out. The sample carries under 200,000 clones, 70% to 80% recorded once. Sequencing was performed on PBMCs. Receptors originate from a woman between 40 and 50 years old in good health and CMV-seronegative. Each CDR3 is given with its conserved first and last residue. A D gene is named only where the DNA matches it firmly. A clone size is listed for some rows: how often the clone was seen (once, few, many), or a class if it is expanded.

V	D	J	size	CDR3	DNA
TRBV9	-	TRBJ1-2	-	CASSARGDYGYTF	TGTGCCAGCAGCGCCCGGGGGGACTATGGCTACACCTTC
TRBV5-1	-	TRBJ2-7	-	CASSLTVSYYEQYF	TGCGCCAGCAGCTTGACAGTATCCTACTACGAGCAGTACTTC
TRBV6-1	TRBD2	TRBJ2-3	-	CASMIAGGSTDTQYF	TGTGCCAGCATGATAGCGGGAGGTAGCACAGATACGCAGTATTTT
TRBV27	TRBD2	TRBJ2-1	-	CASSLSGMISYNEQFF	TGTGCCAGCAGCCTTAGCGGGATGATCTCATACAATGAGCAGTTCTTC
TRBV7-2	-	TRBJ2-7	-	CASSSRPGRFVTGSYEQYF	TGTGCCAGCAGCTCAAGACCTGGGAGGTTCGTAACGGGCTCCTACGAGCAGTACTTC
TRBV5-1	-	TRBJ2-3	few	CASSLVGTGADTQYF	TGCGCCAGCAGCTTGGTGGGTACTGGGGCGGATACGCAGTATTTT
TRBV30	-	TRBJ2-2	-	CAWSEDREGTGELFF	TGTGCCTGGAGTGAGGACAGGGAGGGCACCGGGGAGCTGTTTTTT
TRBV15	TRBD1	TRBJ2-2	-	CATSTLGQGAANTGELFF	TGTGCCACCAGCACTCTAGGACAGGGGGCAGCGAACACCGGGGAGCTGTTTTTT
TRBV7-8	TRBD2	TRBJ2-5	once	CASSATSGSQETQYF	TGTGCCAGCAGCGCTACTAGCGGTTCCCAAGAGACCCAGTACTTC
TRBV6-1	TRBD2	TRBJ2-5	once	CASSATAAAGGGETQYF	TGTGCCAGCAGTGCTACGGCTGCGGCGGGAGGGGGAGAGACCCAGTACTTC
TRBV30	-	TRBJ1-1	-	CAWRPQGSTEAFF	TGTGCCTGGAGGCCGCAGGGTAGTACTGAAGCTTTCTTT
TRBV2	-	TRBJ2-7	-	CASSGAGSYEQYF	TGTGCCAGCAGTGGTGCAGGCTCCTACGAGCAGTACTTC
TRBV5-1	-	TRBJ1-2	-	CASSLGAGAARKTSYGYTF	TGCGCCAGCAGCTTGGGGGCGGGGGCAGCCAGGAAGACCTCCTATGGCTACACCTTC
TRBV5-1	TRBD2	TRBJ2-3	-	CASSLEASGGRTDTQYF	TGCGCCAGCAGCTTGGAGGCTAGCGGGGGGCGCACAGATACGCAGTATTTT
TRBV4-1	TRBD1	TRBJ1-1	-	CASSQEGTGNAFF	TGCGCCAGCAGCCAAGAAGGGACAGGGAATGCTTTCTTT
TRBV20-1	TRBD1	TRBJ2-7	once	CSATGDEQYF	TGCAGTGCCACAGGGGACGAGCAGTACTTC
TRBV27	TRBD2	TRBJ2-5	once	CASSFPGGEQYF	TGTGCCAGCAGTTTCCCCGGGGGGGAGCAGTACTTC
TRBV6-4	-	TRBJ2-2	-	CASSDRGWANTGELFF	TGTGCCAGCAGTGACAGGGGTTGGGCCAACACCGGGGAGCTGTTTTTT
TRBV5-1	TRBD1	TRBJ2-7	-	CASSAHRGQAYEQYF	TGCGCCAGCAGCGCGCACAGGGGGCAGGCCTACGAGCAGTACTTC
TRBV11-2	-	TRBJ2-3	-	CATAGDTQYF	TGTGCCACAGCAGGAGATACGCAGTATTTT
TRBV19	-	TRBJ2-7	-	CASSISSSYEQYF	TGTGCCAGTAGTATTAGCAGCTCCTACGAGCAGTACTTC
TRBV27	-	TRBJ1-1	-	CASSIIPGAGVDTEAFF	TGTGCCAGCAGTATCATACCTGGAGCAGGGGTAGACACTGAAGCTTTCTTT
TRBV5-1	-	TRBJ2-2	-	CASSFGPQGDTGELFF	TGCGCCAGCAGCTTTGGTCCACAGGGCGACACCGGGGAGCTGTTTTTT
TRBV5-1	-	TRBJ1-1	few	CASSSNMNTEAFF	TGCGCCAGCAGCTCCAACATGAACACTGAAGCTTTCTTT
TRBV7-8	TRBD1	TRBJ1-1	-	CASRPQRQGVVNTEAFF	TGTGCCAGCAGGCCGCAGCGACAGGGGGTTGTGAACACTGAAGCTTTCTTT
TRBV6-5	-	TRBJ2-2	-	CASSYRGLANTGELFF	TGTGCCAGCAGTTACCGGGGGTTGGCGAACACCGGGGAGCTGTTTTTT
TRBV5-1	TRBD2	TRBJ2-5	-	CASNPGLAGIQETQYF	TGCGCCAGCAACCCCGGACTAGCGGGAATCCAAGAGACCCAGTACTTC
TRBV4-2	TRBD2	TRBJ2-1	-	CASSRTSDNEQFF	TGTGCCAGCAGCCGGACTAGCGACAATGAGCAGTTCTTC
TRBV7-9	-	TRBJ2-5	-	CASSFAETQYF	TGTGCCAGCAGCTTTGCGGAGACCCAGTACTTC
TRBV9	-	TRBJ1-2	-	CASSATENLNYGYTF	TGTGCCAGCAGCGCGACAGAAAACCTTAACTATGGCTACACCTTC
TRBV5-8	TRBD1	TRBJ2-6	-	CASSLEGQSFSGANVLTF	TGTGCCAGCAGCTTGGAGGGACAGAGCTTCTCTGGGGCCAACGTCCTGACTTTC
TRBV12-5	-	TRBJ2-7	-	CASGLVGGPYEQYF	TGTGCTAGTGGTTTGGTCGGGGGACCCTACGAGCAGTACTTC
TRBV5-1	TRBD1	TRBJ1-2	-	CASGQAYNYGYTF	TGCGCCAGCGGACAGGCTTATAACTATGGCTACACCTTC
TRBV13	-	TRBJ2-7	-	CASSARGDGKYEQYF	TGTGCCAGCAGTGCCAGGGGAGACGGCAAATACGAGCAGTACTTC
TRBV2	-	TRBJ1-6	-	CASKIQGFNYSPLHF	TGTGCCAGCAAGATACAGGGATTTAATTATTCACCCCTCCACTTT
TRBV7-8	-	TRBJ1-2	-	CASSLEAVYGYTF	TGTGCCAGCAGCCTAGAGGCGGTCTATGGCTACACCTTC
TRBV25-1	TRBD1	TRBJ2-5	few	CASSAGTGDQETQYF	TGTGCCAGCAGTGCCGGGACAGGGGACCAAGAGACCCAGTACTTC
TRBV6-6	TRBD1	TRBJ1-2	few	CASSYILQGVDGYTF	TGTGCCAGCAGTTACATACTCCAGGGGGTAGATGGCTACACCTTC
TRBV19	TRBD2	TRBJ2-2	-	CASSILTSGSSGELFF	TGTGCCAGTAGTATACTGACTAGCGGGAGCTCTGGGGAGCTGTTTTTT
TRBV19	-	TRBJ1-5	-	CASSSPRAGTNQPQHF	TGTGCCAGTAGTAGCCCCCGGGCAGGGACTAATCAGCCCCAGCATTTT
TRBV19	TRBD1	TRBJ1-2	-	CASSSPGGSYTF	TGTGCCAGTAGTTCTCCAGGGGGGAGCTACACCTTC